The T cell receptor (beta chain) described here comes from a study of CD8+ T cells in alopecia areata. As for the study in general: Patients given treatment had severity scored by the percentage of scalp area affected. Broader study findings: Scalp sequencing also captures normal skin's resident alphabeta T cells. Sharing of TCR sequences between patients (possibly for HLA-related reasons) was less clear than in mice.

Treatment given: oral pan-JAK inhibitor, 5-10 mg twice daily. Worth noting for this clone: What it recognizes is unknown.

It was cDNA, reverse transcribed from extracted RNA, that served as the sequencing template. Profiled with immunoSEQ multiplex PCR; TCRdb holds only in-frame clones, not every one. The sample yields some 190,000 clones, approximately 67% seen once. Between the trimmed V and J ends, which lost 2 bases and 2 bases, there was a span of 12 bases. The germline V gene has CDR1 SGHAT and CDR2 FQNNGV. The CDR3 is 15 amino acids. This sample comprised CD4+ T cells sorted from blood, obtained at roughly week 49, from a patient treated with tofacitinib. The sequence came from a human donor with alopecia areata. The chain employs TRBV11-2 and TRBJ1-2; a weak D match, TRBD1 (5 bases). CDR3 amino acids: CASSLLGRENYGYTF. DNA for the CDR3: TGTGCCAGCAGCTTATTGGGCAGGGAGAACTATGGCTACACCTTC.